This T cell receptor beta chain appears in the sequencing data of a study of HIV-infected patients and healthy controls. TCRdb re-called the 5' RACE reads through MiXCR, storing one row per CDR3 protein. The sample includes 50,000 to 80,000 distinct CDR3 sequences, less than 20% seen only once; the top ten take approximately 1.5%. The germline V and J ends were trimmed by 2 bases and 5 bases, with 12 bases remaining between them. The CDR3 is 15 residues long. This TCR was sampled from a human donor in good health. What was sequenced was CD4+ T cells from blood. The rearrangement uses TRBV12-3 or TRBV12-4 and TRBJ2-2; no definite D call. CDR3 in DNA: TGTGCCAGCAGTTTAACAACGAGTAGAACCGGGGAGCTGTTTTTT. Its protein product is CASSLTTSRTGELFF.